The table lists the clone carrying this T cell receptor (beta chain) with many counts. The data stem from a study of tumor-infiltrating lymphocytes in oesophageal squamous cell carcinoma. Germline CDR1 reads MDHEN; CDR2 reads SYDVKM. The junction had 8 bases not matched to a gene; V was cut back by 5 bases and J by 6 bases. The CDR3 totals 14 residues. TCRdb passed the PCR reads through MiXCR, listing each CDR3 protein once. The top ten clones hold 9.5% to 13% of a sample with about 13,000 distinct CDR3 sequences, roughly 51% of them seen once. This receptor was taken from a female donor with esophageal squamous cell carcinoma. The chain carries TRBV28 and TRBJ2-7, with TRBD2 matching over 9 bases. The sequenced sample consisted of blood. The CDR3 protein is CASSPQVAGAEQYF. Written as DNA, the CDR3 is TGTGCCAGCAGTCCACAGGTAGCGGGAGCCGAGCAGTACTTC.